This entry lists 20 T cell receptor beta chains sequenced from one sample in a study of control samples from healthy donors and cancer patients. Profiling relied on immunoSEQ multiplex PCR, and the TCRdb table lists in-frame clones only, not all of them. The repertoire holds 260,000 or so clones, roughly 82% seen once, with about 14% in the top ten. The material sequenced was PBMCs. The receptors here all came from a woman aged 60-75 years with lung cancer.

This chain uses TRBV7-3 with TRBJ2-7, with D unresolved. CDR1 and CDR2 (germline): SGHTA, FQGTGA. The CDR3 loop spans 11 amino acids. Trimming cost V 6 bases and J 0 bases, with 3 bases left between them. CDR3 protein: CASRGSYEQYF. In nucleotides, the CDR3 is TGTGCCAGCAGAGGCTCCTACGAGCAGTACTTC.

The genes are TRBV7-3 and TRBJ1-1, with D possibly being TRBD1 (5 bases). This CDR3 has 12 amino acids. CDR1 SGHTA and CDR2 FQGTGA come from the germline V gene. The V end was cut by 1 base, the J end by 12 bases, with 12 bases between. The CDR3 DNA is TGTGCCAGCAGCTTAAGGCAGGGTGGAACTTTCTTT. It translates to CASSLRQGGTFF. Full variable domain (remainder filled in from reference TRBV7-3 and TRBJ1-1): GAGVSQTPSNKVTEKGKYVELRCDPISGHTALYWYRQSLGQGPEFLIYFQGTGAADDSGLPNDRFFAVRPEGSVSTLKIQRTERGDSAVYLCASSLRQGGTFFGQGTRLTVV.

The chain has TRBV18 and TRBJ1-2; D is possibly TRBD1 (6 bases). The CDR3 loop spans 14 amino acids. Trimming pared 3 bases from V and 8 bases from J, leaving 16 bases between. Germline CDR1 reads KGHSH; CDR2 reads LQKENI. In DNA, the CDR3 is TGTGCCAGCTCACCCCAGGGGCAAGTTATAGGCTACACCTTC. Its translation: CASSPQGQVIGYTF.

This sequence joins TRBV15 and TRBJ1-2; D ambiguous. CDR3 size: 16 residues. Germline loops: CDR1 LNHNV, CDR2 YYDKDF (reference sequence). V was clipped by 7 bases and J by 0 bases, with 18 bases between them. The CDR3 nucleotides read TGTGCCACCACCCCTTCTCACCAGCGATCTAACTATGGCTACACCTTC. Protein: CATTPSHQRSNYGYTF.

The chain joins TRBV19 to TRBJ1-1; the D is unclear. This CDR3 is built from 15 residues. Looked up from germline, CDR1 is LNHDA and CDR2 is SQIVND (reference sequence). V was clipped by 0 bases and J by 11 bases, with 19 bases between them. CDR3 in DNA: TGTGCCAGTAGTATAGATGTGACTGAGGGCCCCTTTGCTTTCTTT. This translates into CASSIDVTEGPFAFF.

The chain couples TRBV10-1 to TRBJ2-7; 8 positions match TRBD1. CDR3 length equals 13 residues. V shed 5 bases, J shed 7 bases, and the junction held 7 bases outside the gene matches. Germline assignment: CDR1 WNHNN and CDR2 SYGVQD (reference sequence). The CDR3 here is CASSQGAVGEQYF. Here the CDR3 DNA reads TGCGCCAGCAGTCAGGGGGCGGTCGGAGAGCAGTACTTC.

The chain has TRBV5-1 and TRBJ2-3; D possibly corresponds to TRBD2 (5 bases). V gave up 0 bases and J gave up 4 bases, with 12 bases separating them. The CDR3 extends over 15 amino acids. The germline CDR1 and CDR2 sequences are SGHRS and YFSETQ. CDR3 coding DNA: TGCGCCAGCAGCTTGGTCAGTAACGGGGCAGATACGCAGTATTTT. It codes for CASSLVSNGADTQYF.

Note on this clone: One junction end disagrees with the germline gene, perhaps due to a read error. The chain links TRBV11-2 to TRBJ1-2, with D possibly being TRBD1 (5 bases). This CDR3 region has 11 residues. The V gene's germline CDR1 is SGHAT and CDR2 FQNNGV. CDR3 sequence: CASSLGGYTSF. The CDR3 DNA follows: TGTGCCAGCAGCTTAGGGGGGTATACCTCCTTC.

This chain joins TRBV19 and TRBJ1-1, with 11 bases that match TRBD1. The CDR3 is made up of 15 amino acids. With 5 bases clipped from V and 9 bases from J, the junction kept 11 bases outside the gene matches. The germline CDR1 and CDR2 sequences are LNHDA and SQIVND (reference sequence). This chain's CDR3 is CASSWTGGGRSQAFF. The CDR3 nucleotides are TGTGCCAGTAGTTGGACAGGGGGCGGCCGGTCCCAAGCTTTCTTT.

The chain links TRBV28 to TRBJ1-2, with D possibly being TRBD1 (6 bases). The CDR3 is 12 amino acids. V lost 6 bases to trimming and J lost 7 bases, with 12 bases between them. From germline, CDR1 is MDHEN and CDR2 SYDVKM. Here the CDR3 reads CASRITGSGYTF. The DNA for the CDR3 is TGTGCCAGCAGGATTACAGGGAGTGGCTACACCTTC.

This clone was observed a handful of times. The chain has TRBV11-1 and TRBJ2-1; D is undetermined. The CDR3 spans 15 residues. Germline lookup yields CDR1 SGHAT and CDR2 FQDESV (reference sequence). V was pared by 5 bases and J by 4 bases, with 15 bases between. The CDR3 sequence is CASSPGPFGYNEQFF. The CDR3 DNA is TGTGCCAGCAGCCCCGGGCCATTCGGGTACAATGAGCAGTTCTTC.

V is TRBV7-9 and J is TRBJ1-5; D is unresolved. Trimming cost V 3 bases and J 4 bases, with 10 bases left between them. The germline CDR1 and CDR2 sequences are SEHNR and FQNEAQ (reference sequence). The CDR3 is made up of 14 amino acids. DNA of the CDR3: TGTGCCAGCAGCTTGGGAGGGTATAATCAGCCCCAGCATTTT. This sequence encodes CASSLGGYNQPQHF.

The chain links TRBV30 to TRBJ1-5; the D gene is possibly TRBD1 (5 bases). Germline values: CDR1 GTSNPN, CDR2 SVGIG (reference sequence). V dropped 0 bases and J dropped 0 bases, with 12 bases sitting between them. The CDR3 covers 16 residues. In DNA, the CDR3 is TGTGCCTGGAGTGTACCCGGACAACATAGCAATCAGCCCCAGCATTTT. Protein: CAWSVPGQHSNQPQHF.

The gene calls are TRBV28 and TRBJ2-2; the D gene is possibly TRBD2 (5 bases). Germline CDR1 MDHEN, CDR2 SYDVKM. V was pared by 8 bases and J by 3 bases, with 13 bases between. The CDR3 has 14 amino acids. The CDR3 DNA reads TGTGCCAGCCTCCATGGGAGTTACACCGGGGAGCTGTTTTTT. It specifies CASLHGSYTGELFF.

The rearrangement joins TRBV27 to TRBJ2-7; a weak D match, TRBD2 (6 bases). In germline, CDR1 is MNHEY, CDR2 SMNVEV (reference sequence). The V gene lost 10 bases and the J gene lost 2 bases, with 9 bases spanning the gap. The CDR3 contains 11 residues. CDR3 coding DNA: TGTGCCAACCCGGGAGCCTACGAGCAGTACTTC. Its protein product is CANPGAYEQYF.

As regards this clone: Different DNA sequences within this sample yield the same CDR3. The chain recombines TRBV5-1 with TRBJ2-5, with D maybe TRBD1 (5 bases). Germline V gives CDR1 SGHRS, CDR2 YFSETQ. This CDR3 has 12 amino acids. Trimming took off 4 bases at V and 2 bases at J, with 6 bases between the two ends. CDR3 DNA: TGCGCCAGCAGCCGACAGCAAGAGACCCAGTACTTC. Translating it yields CASSRQQETQYF.

This clone has only one observation. In nucleotides, the CDR3 is TGTGCCAGCAGCCAACACCTTAGCGGGAGCGTGGGTGATACGCAGTATTTT. As protein: CASSQHLSGSVGDTQYF. The rearrangement joins TRBV3-1 (or the pseudogene TRBV3-2) to TRBJ2-3; 9 positions agree with TRBD2. With V trimmed by 2 bases and J by 6 bases, 12 bases remained unmatched. CDR1 LGHDT and CDR2 YNNKEL come from the germline V gene (reference sequence). The CDR3 loop spans 17 amino acids.

V is TRBV5-5 and J is TRBJ2-7, with D uncertain. The CDR3 has 14 residues. Trimming stripped 3 bases from V and 2 bases from J, with 12 bases between. Germline V gene sequence: CDR1 SGHKS, CDR2 YYEKEE (reference sequence). CDR3 region: CASSYFQVTYEQYF. Written as DNA, the CDR3 is TGTGCCAGCAGCTATTTTCAGGTTACCTACGAGCAGTACTTC.

CDR3 region: CATSSTSGTGLDEQYF. DNA of the CDR3: TGTGCCACCAGCTCTACCTCCGGGACAGGTCTTGACGAGCAGTACTTC. The chain uses TRBV24-1 and TRBJ2-7, with 8 bases matching TRBD1. Losses at the gene ends were 7 bases for V and 5 bases for J; bases not matched to a gene: 15. This CDR3 comprises 16 residues. Germline V gives CDR1 KGHDR, CDR2 SFDVKD.

V usage is TRBV5-5 and J usage is TRBJ1-1, with D perhaps matching TRBD1 (5 bases). The CDR3 consists of 17 residues. The V end was cut by 4 bases, the J end by 0 bases, with 19 bases between. Germline lookup yields CDR1 SGHKS and CDR2 YYEKEE (reference sequence). The CDR3 coding sequence is TGTGCCAGCAGCCCGTGGTGGGGGTCCAATATGAACACTGAAGCTTTCTTT. Translating gives CASSPWWGSNMNTEAFF.